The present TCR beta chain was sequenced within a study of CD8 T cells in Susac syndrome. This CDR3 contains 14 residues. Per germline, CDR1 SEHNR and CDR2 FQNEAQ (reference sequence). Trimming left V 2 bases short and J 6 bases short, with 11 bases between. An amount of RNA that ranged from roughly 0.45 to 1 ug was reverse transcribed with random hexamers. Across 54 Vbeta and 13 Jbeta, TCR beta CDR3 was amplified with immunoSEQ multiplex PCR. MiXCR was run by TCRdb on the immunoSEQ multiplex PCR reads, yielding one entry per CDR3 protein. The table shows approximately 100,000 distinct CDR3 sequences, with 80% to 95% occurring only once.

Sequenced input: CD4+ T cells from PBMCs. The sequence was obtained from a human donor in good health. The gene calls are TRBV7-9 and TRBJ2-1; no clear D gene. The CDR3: CASSLLASFNEQFF. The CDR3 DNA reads TGTGCCAGCAGCTTACTGGCCAGCTTCAATGAGCAGTTCTTC.